The present entry profiles one T cell receptor (beta chain) with its context. V lost 2 bases, J lost 7 bases, and 2 bases lay in between. This CDR3 region has 11 residues. The data were obtained in a study of blood T cell repertoires in COVID-19. Profiling relied on immunoSEQ multiplex PCR, and the TCRdb table lists in-frame clones only, not all of them. The sample lists fewer than 90,000 clones; roughly 82% were seen once. The source is a human donor in a cohort sampled during active COVID-19. The specimen sequenced was peripheral blood. The chain couples TRBV12-3 or TRBV12-4 to TRBJ1-4, with unresolved D. CDR3 coding DNA: TGTGCCAGCAGTTTACTTGAAAAACTGTTTTTT. Translating it yields CASSLLEKLFF.